This is a list of T cell receptor beta chains from one sample in a study of CD8 T cells in Susac syndrome. TCRdb recomputed calls from the immunoSEQ multiplex PCR reads with MiXCR, one row per CDR3 protein. The sample lists some 190,000 distinct CDR3 sequences; about 94% were seen once. The sequenced sample consisted of CD4+ T cells from PBMCs. These receptors originate from a human donor with Susac syndrome. The CDR3 runs from the conserved cysteine through the conserved F or W. The D gene is left open where the match is weak. Clone size appears in some rows only: once, few, many, or a class for an expanded clone.

clone size	D gene	J gene	V gene	CDR3 length	CDR3 protein	CDR3 DNA
-	-	TRBJ2-1	TRBV20-1	15	CSASPVRGRYNEQFF	TGCAGTGCTTCACCGGTGCGGGGGCGATACAATGAGCAGTTCTTC
-	-	TRBJ1-4	TRBV29-1	13	CSVAWGTNEKLFF	TGCAGCGTTGCTTGGGGAACTAATGAAAAACTGTTTTTT
few	-	TRBJ1-2	TRBV4-3	14	CASSQVGQGGSYTF	TGTGCCAGCAGCCAAGTCGGGCAGGGCGGAAGCTACACCTTC
once	TRBD2	TRBJ2-2	TRBV11-1	17	CASSRKRGKLNTGELFF	TGTGCCAGCAGTCGAAAGCGGGGCAAACTAAACACCGGGGAGCTGTTTTTT
-	-	TRBJ2-1	TRBV15	15	CATSRETGPYNEQFF	TGTGCCACCAGCAGAGAAACAGGGCCCTACAATGAGCAGTTCTTC
-	TRBD2	TRBJ2-1	TRBV14	15	CASSQGLAGTNEQFF	TGTGCCAGCAGCCAAGGACTAGCGGGGACCAATGAGCAGTTCTTC
-	-	TRBJ1-2	TRBV7-2	11	CASSAVDGYTF	TGTGCCAGCAGCGCCGTCGACGGCTACACCTTC
-	-	TRBJ1-1	TRBV7-3	14	CASRLRQVNTEAFF	TGTGCCAGCAGGTTAAGACAGGTAAACACTGAAGCTTTCTTT
-	-	TRBJ1-1	TRBV20-1	13	CSARDPAVGEAFF	TGCAGTGCTAGAGATCCGGCCGTGGGTGAAGCTTTCTTT
-	-	TRBJ1-1	TRBV9	14	CASSVGTMNTEAFF	TGTGCCAGCAGCGTAGGCACCATGAACACTGAAGCTTTCTTT
-	-	TRBJ1-1	TRBV19	14	CASSIKEGDTEAFF	TGTGCCAGTAGTATTAAGGAGGGTGACACTGAAGCTTTCTTT
-	-	TRBJ1-5	TRBV12-3/TRBV12-4	14	CASSSGHHEQPQHF	TGTGCCAGCAGTTCGGGCCACCACGAGCAGCCCCAGCATTTT
-	-	TRBJ1-1	TRBV15	15	CATSRVGGPNTEAFF	TGTGCCACCAGCAGAGTGGGGGGGCCGAACACTGAAGCTTTCTTT
-	-	TRBJ1-3	TRBV9	14	CASSFAETGNTIYF	TGTGCCAGCAGCTTCGCAGAAACTGGAAACACCATATATTTT
-	-	TRBJ1-5	TRBV6-2/TRBV6-3	14	CASNGQNYNQPQHF	TGTGCCAGCAACGGACAGAACTACAATCAGCCCCAGCATTTT
-	TRBD1	TRBJ2-4	TRBV6-5	16	CASSYGIQGAKNIQYF	TGTGCCAGCAGTTACGGGATACAGGGGGCCAAAAACATTCAGTACTTC
-	-	TRBJ1-5	TRBV20-1	12	CSANQANQPQHF	TGCAGTGCCAACCAGGCTAATCAGCCCCAGCATTTT
-	-	TRBJ1-2	TRBV12-3/TRBV12-4	14	CASSYAGVGYGYTF	TGTGCCAGCAGTTACGCGGGAGTAGGCTATGGCTACACCTTC
-	-	TRBJ1-3	TRBV7-8	13	CASRDSSGNTIYF	TGTGCCAGCAGGGATTCCTCTGGAAACACCATATATTTT
-	-	TRBJ1-2	TRBV27	15	CASSPAWAGTNGYTF	TGTGCCAGCAGTCCGGCGTGGGCAGGGACAAATGGCTACACCTTC
-	-	TRBJ2-7	TRBV4-2	16	CASSQEGGAISYEQYF	TGTGCCAGCAGCCAAGAAGGAGGGGCAATTTCCTACGAGCAGTACTTC
-	-	TRBJ2-5	TRBV3-1	15	CASSQDLHYQETQYF	TGTGCCAGCAGCCAAGATCTTCACTACCAAGAGACCCAGTACTTC
-	-	TRBJ2-2	TRBV9	12	CASSVSRGELFF	TGTGCCAGCAGCGTATCCCGCGGGGAGCTGTTTTTT
-	-	TRBJ1-1	TRBV6-6	14	CASSYGAGNTEAFF	TGTGCCAGCAGTTACGGTGCAGGGAACACTGAAGCTTTCTTT
-	-	TRBJ1-5	TRBV20-1	16	CSADSPGGVSNQPQHF	TGCAGTGCCGATAGCCCGGGGGGCGTTAGCAATCAGCCCCAGCATTTT
-	-	TRBJ1-2	TRBV12-3/TRBV12-4	14	CASSLGTVNYGYTF	TGTGCCAGCAGTTTAGGGACGGTAAACTATGGCTACACCTTC
-	-	TRBJ1-1	TRBV20-1	13	CSARGGMGTEAFF	TGCAGTGCCAGGGGAGGGATGGGCACTGAAGCTTTCTTT